Below are 16 T cell receptor beta chains sequenced from a single sample in a study of blood T cell repertoires in COVID-19. Clones were read by immunoSEQ multiplex PCR, and TCRdb kept only the in-frame ones, dropping some. The profile shows just over 65,000 clones, roughly 89% of them singletons. The sample taken for sequencing was peripheral blood. The receptor source for this set is a man aged 30 to 45 with acute or convalescent COVID-19.

This clone occurred once. The chain links TRBV19 to TRBJ1-5; D perhaps matches TRBD1 (5 bases). The CDR3 contains 17 residues. The germline gives CDR1 LNHDA, CDR2 SQIVND (reference sequence). Trimming cost V 3 bases and J 1 base, with 16 bases left between them. The CDR3 coding sequence is TGTGCCAGTAGTATGGGGCGGGGATCAAGCAGCAATCAGCCCCAGCATTTT. Translation: CASSMGRGSSSNQPQHF.

The chain joins TRBV6-5 to TRBJ1-1, with D tentatively TRBD1 (5 bases). Looked up from germline, CDR1 is MNHEY and CDR2 is SVGAGI. The CDR3 extends over 13 amino acids. V dropped 6 bases and J dropped 6 bases, with 14 bases sitting between them. CDR3 sequence (DNA): TGTGCCAGCAGCCTTAGAATACAGGCTGAAGCTTTCTTT. As protein: CASSLRIQAEAFF.

The chain's CDR3 is CASSPTSGRVADTQYF. The CDR3 bases are TGTGCCAGCAGCCCTACTAGCGGGAGAGTGGCAGATACGCAGTATTTT. V is TRBV5-4 and J is TRBJ2-3; 11 bases match TRBD2. Germline CDR1 and CDR2: SGHNT and YYREEE (reference sequence). The CDR3 totals 16 residues. The trim removed 4 bases at V and 4 bases at J, leaving 8 bases unmatched.

The J gene is TRBJ1-6, the V gene TRBV7-2, with TRBD1 identical over 7 bases. The CDR3 length is 14 residues. CDR1 SGHTA and CDR2 FQGNSA come from the germline V gene. The J segment lost 7 bases and the V segment lost 6 bases, leaving 6 bases of the junction unmatched. The CDR3 loop is CASRSGQLNSPLHF. CDR3 sequence (DNA): TGTGCCAGCAGATCGGGACAGTTGAATTCACCCCTCCACTTT.

A single count supports this clone. The CDR3 is CASSSYPGGRDTQYF. DNA for the CDR3: TGTGCCAGCAGTTCCTACCCTGGAGGGCGGGATACGCAGTATTTT. The chain recombines TRBV6-6 with TRBJ2-3; D possibly corresponds to TRBD2 (6 bases). Trimming shortened V by 4 bases and J by 6 bases, and 17 bases separated the two germline ends. Germline assignment: CDR1 MNHNY and CDR2 SVGAGI (reference sequence). This CDR3 region has 15 residues.

The chain links TRBV2 to TRBJ2-1, with 11 bases matching TRBD2. Germline assignment: CDR1 SNHLY and CDR2 FYNNEI. V was clipped by 6 bases and J by 0 bases; unmatched bases: 1. The CDR3 is made up of 15 amino acids. The DNA for the CDR3 is TGTGCCAGCAGGGGGACTAGCGGCTCCTACAATGAGCAGTTCTTC. Its translation: CASRGTSGSYNEQFF.

This clone is judged medium-sized. The J gene is TRBJ2-3, the V gene TRBV7-9, with 7 bases lining up with TRBD1. This CDR3 has 14 residues. With 5 bases clipped from V and 0 bases from J, the junction kept 2 bases outside the gene matches. The germline V gene encodes CDR1 SEHNR and CDR2 FQNEAQ (reference sequence). This CDR3 is CASSGTVSTDTQYF. The CDR3 DNA follows: TGTGCCAGCAGCGGGACAGTGAGCACAGATACGCAGTATTTT.

The chain uses TRBV28 and TRBJ2-2; TRBD2 aligns across 8 bases. In germline, CDR1 is MDHEN, CDR2 SYDVKM. The trim removed 3 bases at V and 5 bases at J, leaving 11 bases unmatched. The CDR3 is 17 residues long. The CDR3 sequence: CASSFLSGTISTGELFF. The CDR3 nucleotides read TGTGCCAGCAGTTTTCTTAGCGGGACTATAAGTACCGGGGAGCTGTTTTTT.

The rearrangement uses TRBV4-1 and TRBJ2-2; D unresolved. V was shortened by 3 bases and J by 0 bases, with 17 bases between the two germline ends. The CDR3 length is 18 residues. Germline values: CDR1 MGHRA, CDR2 YSYEKL. The CDR3 DNA is TGCGCCAGCAGCCATGGTTTGAACAGAAACGCGAACACCGGGGAGCTGTTTTTT. Protein sequence: CASSHGLNRNANTGELFF.

This sequence joins TRBV28 and TRBJ1-3; no definite D call. The CDR3 loop spans 14 amino acids. Germline CDR1 MDHEN, CDR2 SYDVKM. V lost 4 bases and J 8 bases, leaving 15 bases between the germline ends. CDR3 residues: CASSSYPLEYTIYF. The CDR3, as DNA: TGTGCCAGCAGTTCTTATCCCCTCGAGTACACCATATATTTT.

This chain connects TRBV19 to TRBJ2-7; TRBD1 aligns across 11 bases. This CDR3 has 15 residues. The germline V gene has CDR1 LNHDA and CDR2 SQIVND (reference sequence). Trimming at V came to 3 bases and at J to 4 bases, leaving 5 bases not matched to a gene. CDR3 residues: CASSIRGTGGYEQYF. The CDR3 bases are TGTGCCAGTAGTATTCGCGGGACAGGGGGATACGAGCAGTACTTC.

This clone has a single count. This chain connects TRBV20-1 to TRBJ1-4; weak D call: TRBD1 (5 bases). CDR1 and CDR2 (germline): DFQATT, SNEGSKA (reference sequence). Trimming shortened V by 3 bases and J by 8 bases, and 16 bases separated the two germline ends. The CDR3 extends over 14 amino acids. Here the CDR3 DNA reads TGCAGTGCTAGTCCTCAGGGCCTTCGCGAAAAACTGTTTTTT. As protein: CSASPQGLREKLFF.

This clone has a single count. The chain employs TRBV7-8 and TRBJ2-5; 14 nucleotides agree with TRBD2. The CDR3 extends over 17 amino acids. Per the germline V gene, CDR1 is SGHVS and CDR2 is FQNEAQ. The J segment lost 5 bases and the V segment lost 5 bases, leaving 10 bases of the junction unmatched. CDR3 sequence: CASSPRLAGGLSETQYF. The DNA for the CDR3 is TGTGCCAGCAGCCCCAGACTAGCGGGAGGGCTCTCGGAGACCCAGTACTTC.

The rearrangement links TRBV30 to TRBJ2-3; 7 bases align to TRBD2. The CDR3 sequence is 13 residues long. J lost 5 bases, V lost 4 bases, and 6 bases had no gene match. CDR1 is GTSNPN, CDR2 SVGIG, per germline (reference sequence). Here the CDR3 DNA reads TGTGCCTGGAAGAGCGGGATAGAAGATACGCAGTATTTT. This encodes CAWKSGIEDTQYF.

The chain carries TRBV6-5 and TRBJ2-2, with D possibly matching TRBD1 (6 bases). V dropped 10 bases and J dropped 14 bases, with 26 bases sitting between them. There are 14 residues in the CDR3. Germline CDR1 reads MNHEY; CDR2 reads SVGAGI. CDR3 region: CAIRPVRQAGSLFF. The CDR3 coding sequence is TGTGCCATCAGACCCGTCCGACAGGCCGGATCACTGTTTTTT.

The chain couples TRBV25-1 to TRBJ2-7; 9 bases are a match to TRBD1. The V gene end was trimmed by 5 bases and the J gene end by 4 bases; junction bases not matched to a gene: 6. The CDR3 runs 14 residues. Per the germline V gene, CDR1 is MGHDK and CDR2 is SYGVNS. The CDR3 DNA reads TGTGCCAGCAGTTCCCGGGGGACAGGGTACGAGCAGTACTTC. Encoded protein: CASSSRGTGYEQYF.